Listed below are T cell receptor beta chains from one sample, sequenced in a study of PD-L1 blockade in urothelial cancer. The assay was immunoSEQ multiplex PCR, and TCRdb's table has in-frame clones only and misses some. The sample includes about 45,000 clones, 91% of them seen just once. The source material was PBMCs, sampled around atezolizumab (anti-PD-L1) treatment. Receptor source: a man aged 70-80 years with urothelial cancer. CDR3s include the opening cysteine and the closing phenylalanine or tryptophan. A D gene is named only where the DNA matches it firmly. Size values are once, few and many counts, or a class for expanded clones, and some rows have none.

J gene | clone size | D gene | V gene | CDR3 DNA | CDR3 protein
TRBJ1-5 | few | - | TRBV5-1 | TGCGCCAGCAGCGTCGACTACGCGTCGCCCCAGCATTTT | CASSVDYASPQHF
TRBJ2-2 | - | TRBD2 | TRBV9 | TGTGCCAGCAGCGTAGGAGGATTAGCGGGATCCGGGGAGCTGTTTTTT | CASSVGGLAGSGELFF
TRBJ1-5 | - | TRBD1 | TRBV10-2 | TGCGCCAGCAGTGAGCAGGGGGGTCGTCAGCCCCAGCATTTT | CASSEQGGRQPQHF
TRBJ2-2 | - | TRBD2 | TRBV7-9 | TGTGCCAGCAGCTCTAGCGGGAACGGGGAGCTGTTTTTT | CASSSSGNGELFF
TRBJ2-1 | - | - | TRBV10-1 | TGCGCCAGCAGTGAAGGCCGCCGGAGGTACAATGAGCAGTTCTTC | CASSEGRRRYNEQFF
TRBJ1-4 | once | - | TRBV28 | TGTGCCAGCAGCCGCAGGGGCGCTCGGGAAAAACTGTTTTTT | CASSRRGAREKLFF
TRBJ2-2 | - | - | TRBV4-2 | TGTGCCAGCAGCCAACCTCGGAGGGGGAGGGACACCGGGGAGCTGTTTTTT | CASSQPRRGRDTGELFF
TRBJ2-5 | - | - | TRBV14 | TGTGCCAGCAGCCAAGATTTCGGCAGGGGCGAGACCCAGTACTTC | CASSQDFGRGETQYF
TRBJ2-3 | - | TRBD2 | TRBV6-5 | TGTGCCAGCAGTTACACCGCGGGGGGAGATACGCAGTATTTT | CASSYTAGGDTQYF
TRBJ1-2 | - | TRBD1 | TRBV15 | TGTGCCACCAGCAGAGAAGAAGTCTTAAGGACAGGGCTCGATGGCTACACCTTC | CATSREEVLRTGLDGYTF
TRBJ2-1 | - | - | TRBV5-4 | TGTGCCAGCAGCTTCAAGGTTGTAGCGGCAAACAATGAGCAGTTCTTC | CASSFKVVAANNEQFF
TRBJ2-7 | - | - | TRBV10-3 | TGTGCCATCAGTGATCGGCTAGACGCCCGCGGTTTTGGCTTC | CAISDRLDARGFGF
TRBJ2-2 | - | TRBD2 | TRBV7-9 | TGTGCCAGCAGCTTTGCGGGAGGCACCGGGGAGCTGTTTTTT | CASSFAGGTGELFF
TRBJ2-2 | - | TRBD1 | TRBV10-2 | TGCGCCAGCAGGGGGACAGGGAACACCGGGGAGCTGTTTTTT | CASRGTGNTGELFF
TRBJ2-7 | - | - | TRBV2 | TGTGCCAGCAGTGAGACACAAGGTGGGGGACTGGAGCAGTACTTC | CASSETQGGGLEQYF
TRBJ2-7 | - | TRBD1 | TRBV19 | TGTGCCAGTAGTATACTGGCAGGGGGCTACGAGCAGTACTTC | CASSILAGGYEQYF
TRBJ2-7 | once | - | TRBV18 | TGTGCCAGCTCACCAAACAGGCGTTCCTACGAGCAGTACTTC | CASSPNRRSYEQYF
TRBJ1-3 | - | TRBD1 | TRBV5-4 | TGTGCCAGCAGCGAGGGACAGGGAAACACCATATATTTT | CASSEGQGNTIYF
TRBJ1-5 | - | - | TRBV6-1 | TGTGCCAGCCGCTCGGCGGTCAATCAGCCCCAGCATTTT | CASRSAVNQPQHF
TRBJ2-7 | - | TRBD1 | TRBV29-1 | TGCAGCGTAACCTCGACAGGGCCTGCTTCCTACGAGCAGTACTTC | CSVTSTGPASYEQYF
TRBJ2-7 | once | - | TRBV11-2 | TGTGCCAGTACGACAGGAAATACCTACGAGCAGTACTTC | CASTTGNTYEQYF
TRBJ2-2 | - | - | TRBV5-1 | TGCGCCAGCAGCTTTACAGGGATCACCGGGGAGCTGTTTTTT | CASSFTGITGELFF
TRBJ2-1 | - | - | TRBV6-5 | TGTGCCAGCAGTTACCGTAATGAGCAGTTCTTC | CASSYRNEQFF
TRBJ2-3 | - | TRBD2 | TRBV6-5 | TGTGCCAGCAGTTCATTACTAGCGCCAGATACGCAGTATTTT | CASSSLLAPDTQYF
TRBJ1-1 | - | - | TRBV7-9 | TGTGCCAGCAGCGACATCAGGGAGGGGACTGAAGCTTTCTTT | CASSDIREGTEAFF
TRBJ2-1 | - | TRBD2 | TRBV11-1 | TGTGCCAGCACCCCAGGCCTGCTAGCGGGCCACAATGAGCAGTTCTTC | CASTPGLLAGHNEQFF
TRBJ1-2 | - | TRBD1 | TRBV4-1 | TGCGCCAGCAGCCAAGGTCTCACCGGGACAGGGGATGGCTACACCTTC | CASSQGLTGTGDGYTF
TRBJ2-1 | - | - | TRBV21-1 | TGTGCCAGCAGCAACCGGGACAGGGCTTACAATGAGCAGTTCTTC | CASSNRDRAYNEQFF
TRBJ1-4 | once | - | TRBV5-1 | TGCGCCAGCAGCCCGGGTTTGGAGAGGCCTAATGAAAAACTGTTTTTT | CASSPGLERPNEKLFF
TRBJ1-1 | - | - | TRBV5-5 | TGTGCCAGCAGCTTGCAGACAGGAAACACTGAAGCTTTCTTT | CASSLQTGNTEAFF
TRBJ2-2 | - | TRBD1 | TRBV28 | TGTGCCAGCAGTATCACTGGGACAGGGGGCACCGGGGAGCTGTTTTTT | CASSITGTGGTGELFF
TRBJ2-5 | - | - | TRBV28 | TGTGCCAGCAGTTTGGAACTCACCCGGGGAGAGACCCAGTACTTC | CASSLELTRGETQYF
TRBJ2-3 | - | - | TRBV7-8 | TGTGCCAGCAGCTTAGGTGGGACTTTTGGTCTCACAGATACGCAGTATTTT | CASSLGGTFGLTDTQYF
TRBJ1-1 | - | - | TRBV30 | TGTGCCTGGAAGCTTAACACTGAAGCTTTCTTT | CAWKLNTEAFF
TRBJ2-5 | - | TRBD1 | TRBV4-1 | TGCGCCAGCAGCCAAGGGACAGGGTGGGGAGAGACCCAGTACTTC | CASSQGTGWGETQYF
TRBJ2-1 | - | - | TRBV28 | TGTGCCAGCAGTTTAGCGGGTGAGCAGTTCTTC | CASSLAGEQFF
TRBJ1-2 | - | - | TRBV6-5 | TGTGCCAGCAGTTCCGGCGCTAGCCACGGCTACACCTTC | CASSSGASHGYTF
TRBJ2-7 | - | TRBD2 | TRBV6-1 | TGTGCCAGCAGATTGGGACTAGCGGGAACCTACGAGCAGTACTTC | CASRLGLAGTYEQYF
TRBJ2-7 | - | TRBD2 | TRBV19 | TGTGCCAGTAGTATAGTTTTTAGCGGGCGATACGAGCAGTACTTC | CASSIVFSGRYEQYF
TRBJ2-7 | - | - | TRBV5-6 | TGTGCCAGCAGCTTGGTCTCTCTCCCCTACGAGCAGTACTTC | CASSLVSLPYEQYF
TRBJ1-3 | - | - | TRBV4-1 | TGCGCCAGCAGCCGTCAGGCAGGTACTGGAAACACCATATATTTT | CASSRQAGTGNTIYF
TRBJ2-7 | - | TRBD1 | TRBV4-2 | TGTGCCAGCAGCCAAGTAGGGACAGGGGACGAGCAGTACTTC | CASSQVGTGDEQYF
TRBJ2-1 | - | TRBD2 | TRBV27 | TGTGCCAGCAGTCCGTCTCGACTAGCGGGAAGCTACAATGAGCAGTTCTTC | CASSPSRLAGSYNEQFF
TRBJ1-4 | - | - | TRBV9 | TGTGCCAGCAGCGTAGCCCCCACAGGGAATGAAAAACTGTTTTTT | CASSVAPTGNEKLFF
TRBJ2-5 | - | - | TRBV5-1 | TGCGCCAGCAGCAAACGGACGGGGCAAGAGACCCAGTACTTC | CASSKRTGQETQYF
TRBJ2-3 | - | - | TRBV7-2 | TGTGCCAGCAGCCTGGGGGGGCCAGATACGCAGTATTTT | CASSLGGPDTQYF
TRBJ2-2 | - | TRBD2 | TRBV11-3 | TGTGCCAGCAGTCGTAGCGGGACGGGCGGGGAGCTGTTTTTT | CASSRSGTGGELFF
TRBJ1-2 | - | - | TRBV7-9 | TGTGCCAGCAGCTTTTCGGGGAACTATGGCTACACCTTC | CASSFSGNYGYTF
TRBJ2-6 | - | - | TRBV6-5 | TGTGCCAGCAGCTTCTCTGGGGCCAACGTCCTGACTTTC | CASSFSGANVLTF
TRBJ2-1 | - | TRBD1 | TRBV6-5 | TGTGCCAGCAGGGGGGGACAGGGGGCCCACAATGAGCAGTTCTTC | CASRGGQGAHNEQFF
TRBJ2-3 | - | - | TRBV19 | TGTGCCAGTAGGGGAGACATCACAGATACGCAGTATTTT | CASRGDITDTQYF
TRBJ2-7 | - | - | TRBV5-1 | TGCGCCAGCAGCTTCGGACAGACAATCTCCTACGAGCAGTACTTC | CASSFGQTISYEQYF